This T cell receptor (beta chain) was identified in a study of naive and memory T cell subsets. General study findings and limits: TCR abundance followed a power law differing between naive and memory subsets.

CDR1 and CDR2 from the germline V gene are ENHRY and SYGVKD. V was clipped by 4 bases and J by 8 bases, with 12 bases between them. The CDR3 length is 14 residues. Two oligonucleotides, mixed equimolar, formed the beta constant-region primer covering TRBC1 and TRBC2. The ligated cDNA underwent four PCR rounds using SP2 and nested alpha and beta constant-region primers. TCRdb reprocessed the UMI-ligation and nested PCR reads with MiXCR, giving one entry per CDR3 protein. This table has about 23,000 distinct CDR3 sequences, approximately 8.8% appearing once. CD4 T cells were positively selected, then CD8 T cells from the CD4-negative fraction. To note about this clonotype: Its antigen remains unknown.

The sequence came from a human donor in good health. The chain carries TRBV10-3 and TRBJ1-6, with D tentatively TRBD1 (6 bases). What was sequenced was central memory CD8+ T cells from blood. For the CDR3, the DNA is TGTGCCATCAGTGGCGCAGGGGCAGATTCACCCCTCCACTTT. It encodes CAISGAGADSPLHF.